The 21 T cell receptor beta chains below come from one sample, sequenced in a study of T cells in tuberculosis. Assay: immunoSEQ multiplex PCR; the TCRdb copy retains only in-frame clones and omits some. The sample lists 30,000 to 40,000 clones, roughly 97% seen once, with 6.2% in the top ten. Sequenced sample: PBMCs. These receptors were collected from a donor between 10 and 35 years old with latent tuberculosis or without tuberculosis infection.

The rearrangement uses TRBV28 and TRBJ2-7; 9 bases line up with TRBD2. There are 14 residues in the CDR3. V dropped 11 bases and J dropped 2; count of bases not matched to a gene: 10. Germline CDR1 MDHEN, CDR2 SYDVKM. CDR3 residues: CAARASGEAYEQYF. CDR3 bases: TGTGCCGCGCGGGCTAGCGGGGAGGCCTACGAGCAGTACTTC.

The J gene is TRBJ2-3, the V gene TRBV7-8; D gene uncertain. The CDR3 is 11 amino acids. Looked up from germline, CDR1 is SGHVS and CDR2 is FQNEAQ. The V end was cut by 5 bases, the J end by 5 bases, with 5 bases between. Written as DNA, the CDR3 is TGTGCCAGCAGCGCACTAGATACGCAGTATTTT. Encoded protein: CASSALDTQYF.

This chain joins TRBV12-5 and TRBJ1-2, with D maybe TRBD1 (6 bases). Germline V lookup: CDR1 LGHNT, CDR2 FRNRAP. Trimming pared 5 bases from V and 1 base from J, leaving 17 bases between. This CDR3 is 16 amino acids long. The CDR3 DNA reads TGTGCTAGTGGTCTCCACCGGGACACCTATAACTATGGCTACACCTTC. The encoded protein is CASGLHRDTYNYGYTF.

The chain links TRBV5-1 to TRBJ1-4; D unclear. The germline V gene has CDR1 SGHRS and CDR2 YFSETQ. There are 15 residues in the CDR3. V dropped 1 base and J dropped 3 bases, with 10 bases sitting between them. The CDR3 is CASSLSGGANEKLFF. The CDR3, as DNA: TGCGCCAGCAGCTTGTCGGGCGGGGCTAATGAAAAACTGTTTTTT.

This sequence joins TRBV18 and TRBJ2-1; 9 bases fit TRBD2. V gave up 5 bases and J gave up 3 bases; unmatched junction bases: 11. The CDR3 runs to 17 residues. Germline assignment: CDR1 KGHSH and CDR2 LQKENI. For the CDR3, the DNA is TGTGCCAGCTCATACAATAGCGGGAGAGAACACTACAATGAGCAGTTCTTC. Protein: CASSYNSGREHYNEQFF.

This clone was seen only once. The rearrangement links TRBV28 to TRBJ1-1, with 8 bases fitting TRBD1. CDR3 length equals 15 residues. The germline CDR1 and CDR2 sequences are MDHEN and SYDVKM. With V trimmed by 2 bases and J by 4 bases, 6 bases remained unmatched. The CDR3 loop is CASSLPGQGGTEAFF. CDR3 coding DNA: TGTGCCAGCAGTTTACCCGGACAGGGTGGCACTGAAGCTTTCTTT.

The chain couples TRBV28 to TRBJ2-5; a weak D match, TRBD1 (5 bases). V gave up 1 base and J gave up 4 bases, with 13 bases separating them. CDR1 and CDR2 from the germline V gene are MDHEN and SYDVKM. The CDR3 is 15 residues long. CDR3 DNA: TGTGCCAGCAGTTTATTCGCCAGGGCGGCAGAGACCCAGTACTTC. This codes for CASSLFARAAETQYF. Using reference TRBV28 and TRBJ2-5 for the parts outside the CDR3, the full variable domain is DVKVTQSSRYLVKRTGEKVFLECVQDMDHENMFWYRQDPGLGLRLIYFSYDVKMKEKGDIPEGYSVSREKKERFSLILESASTNQTSMYLCASSLFARAAETQYFGPGTRLLVL.

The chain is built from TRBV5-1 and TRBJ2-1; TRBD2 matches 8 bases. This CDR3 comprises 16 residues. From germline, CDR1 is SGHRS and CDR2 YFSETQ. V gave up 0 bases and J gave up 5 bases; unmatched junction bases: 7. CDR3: CASSLALAGMNNEQFF. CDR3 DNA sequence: TGCGCCAGCAGCTTGGCCTTAGCGGGAATGAACAATGAGCAGTTCTTC.

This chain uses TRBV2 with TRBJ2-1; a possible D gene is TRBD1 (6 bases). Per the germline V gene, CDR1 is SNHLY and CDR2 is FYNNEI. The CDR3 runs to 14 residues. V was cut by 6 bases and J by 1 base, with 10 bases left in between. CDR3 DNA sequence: TGTGCCAGCAGGGACAGCCCTTCCTACAATGAGCAGTTCTTC. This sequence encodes CASRDSPSYNEQFF.

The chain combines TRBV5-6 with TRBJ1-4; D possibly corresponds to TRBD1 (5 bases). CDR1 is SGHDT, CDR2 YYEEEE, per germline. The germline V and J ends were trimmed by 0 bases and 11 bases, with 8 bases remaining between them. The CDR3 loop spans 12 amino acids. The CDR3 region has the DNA TGTGCCAGCAGCTTGGTGGCAGGGAAACTGTTTTTT. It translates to CASSLVAGKLFF.

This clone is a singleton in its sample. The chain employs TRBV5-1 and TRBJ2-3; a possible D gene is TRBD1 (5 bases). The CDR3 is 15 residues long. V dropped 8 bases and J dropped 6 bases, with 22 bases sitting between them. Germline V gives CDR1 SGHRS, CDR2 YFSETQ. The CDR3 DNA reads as TGCGCCAGTCAGGTAGATTCAGGGTTCGGGGATACGCAGTATTTT. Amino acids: CASQVDSGFGDTQYF.

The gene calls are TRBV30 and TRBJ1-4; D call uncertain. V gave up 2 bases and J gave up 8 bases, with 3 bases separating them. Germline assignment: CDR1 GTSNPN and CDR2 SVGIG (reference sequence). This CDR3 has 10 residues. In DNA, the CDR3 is TGTGCCTGGAGTCGGGAAAAACTGTTTTTT. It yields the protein CAWSREKLFF.

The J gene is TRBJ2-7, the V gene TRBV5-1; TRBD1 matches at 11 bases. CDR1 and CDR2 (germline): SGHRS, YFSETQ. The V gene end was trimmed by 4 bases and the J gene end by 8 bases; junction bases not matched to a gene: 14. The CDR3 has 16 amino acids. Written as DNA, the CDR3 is TGCGCCAGCAGCAAAATTCCGGGACAGGGGGGTCTGCAGCAGTACTTC. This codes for CASSKIPGQGGLQQYF.

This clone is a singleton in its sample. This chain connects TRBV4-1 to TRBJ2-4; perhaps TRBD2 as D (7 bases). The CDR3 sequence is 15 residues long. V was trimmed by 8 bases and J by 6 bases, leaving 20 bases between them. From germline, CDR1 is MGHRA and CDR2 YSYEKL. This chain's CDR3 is CASRYRAGAGNIQYF. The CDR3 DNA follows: TGCGCCAGCCGCTATAGGGCGGGGGCGGGAAACATTCAGTACTTC.

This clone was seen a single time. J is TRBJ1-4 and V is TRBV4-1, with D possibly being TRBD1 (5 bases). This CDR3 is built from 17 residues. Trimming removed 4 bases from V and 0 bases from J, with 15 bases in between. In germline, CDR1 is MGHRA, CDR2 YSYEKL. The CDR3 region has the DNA TGCGCCAGCAGCCCAGGACACCACACTGCAACTAATGAAAAACTGTTTTTT. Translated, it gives CASSPGHHTATNEKLFF.

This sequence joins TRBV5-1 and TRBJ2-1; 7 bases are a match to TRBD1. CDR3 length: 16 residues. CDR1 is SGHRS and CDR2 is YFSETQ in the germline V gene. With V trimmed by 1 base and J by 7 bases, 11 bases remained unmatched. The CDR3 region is CASSLPPRGQGNEQFF. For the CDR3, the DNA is TGCGCCAGCAGCTTGCCCCCGAGGGGGCAAGGGAATGAGCAGTTCTTC.

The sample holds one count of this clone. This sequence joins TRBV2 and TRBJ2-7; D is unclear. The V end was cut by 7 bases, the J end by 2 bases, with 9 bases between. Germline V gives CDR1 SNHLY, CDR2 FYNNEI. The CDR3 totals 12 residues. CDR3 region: CASNTPPYEQYF. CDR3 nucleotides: TGTGCCAGCAACACACCCCCCTACGAGCAGTACTTC.

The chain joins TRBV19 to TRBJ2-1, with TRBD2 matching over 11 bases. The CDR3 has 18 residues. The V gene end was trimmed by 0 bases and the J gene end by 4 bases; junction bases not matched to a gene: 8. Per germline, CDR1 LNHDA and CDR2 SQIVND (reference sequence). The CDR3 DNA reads TGTGCCAGTAGTATAGACGGGCCGGGACTAGCGGTGTACAATGAGCAGTTCTTC. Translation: CASSIDGPGLAVYNEQFF. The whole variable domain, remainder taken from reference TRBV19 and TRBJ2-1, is DGGITQSPKYLFRKEGQNVTLSCEQNLNHDAMYWYRQDPGQGLRLIYYSQIVNDFQKGDIAEGYSVSREKKESFPLTVTSAQKNPTAFYLCASSIDGPGLAVYNEQFFGPGTRLTVL.

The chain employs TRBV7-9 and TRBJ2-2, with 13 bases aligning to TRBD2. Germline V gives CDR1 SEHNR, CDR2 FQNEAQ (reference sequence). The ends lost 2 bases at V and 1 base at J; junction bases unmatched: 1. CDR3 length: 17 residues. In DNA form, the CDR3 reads TGTGCCAGCAGCTTACGACTAGCGGGAGGGAACACCGGGGAGCTGTTTTTT. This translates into CASSLRLAGGNTGELFF.

This CDR3 is CASGDTSGRAIKQFF. The CDR3 DNA reads TGTGCCAGCGGAGACACTAGCGGGAGGGCTATAAAGCAGTTCTTC. The chain carries TRBV5-4 and TRBJ2-1; 13 nucleotides agree with TRBD2. CDR3 size: 15 residues. Germline CDR1 SGHNT, CDR2 YYREEE (reference sequence). J lost 11 bases, V lost 7 bases, and 12 bases had no gene match.

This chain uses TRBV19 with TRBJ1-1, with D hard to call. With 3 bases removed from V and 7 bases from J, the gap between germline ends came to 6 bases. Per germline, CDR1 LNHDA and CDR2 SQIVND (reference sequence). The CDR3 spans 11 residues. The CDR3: CASSMWLEAFF. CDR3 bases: TGTGCCAGTAGTATGTGGCTTGAAGCTTTCTTT.